These 26 T cell receptor beta chains came from one sample sequenced in a study of blood T cells in healthy people across ages. Then a second PCR, running about 6 to 11 cycles, was carried out with a sample-barcoded 5' primer and a J-beta primer mix. MiXCR was run by TCRdb on the 5' RACE reads, yielding one entry per CDR3 protein. This table has 2 million or so distinct CDR3 sequences, around half appearing once. Sequencing input: blood. The receptor set was obtained from a woman between 35 and 50 years old in good health.

The J gene is TRBJ2-1, the V gene TRBV3-1, with D possibly matching TRBD1 (5 bases). The CDR3 totals 16 residues. The V gene's germline CDR1 is LGHDT and CDR2 YNNKEL (reference sequence). Trimming took off 0 bases at V and 5 bases at J, with 14 bases between the two ends. For the CDR3, the DNA is TGTGCCAGCAGCCAAGAAGGTGTGGACACAAACAATGAGCAGTTCTTC. It is translated as CASSQEGVDTNNEQFF.

This clonotype was counted once. This rearrangement joins TRBV28 to TRBJ1-1, with 10 bases matching TRBD1. After removal of 6 bases from V and 3 bases from J, the junction contained 10 bases not matched to a gene. Per germline, CDR1 MDHEN and CDR2 SYDVKM. This CDR3 is built from 16 residues. DNA for the CDR3: TGTGCCAGCAGACCACCTATCGGGACAGGGGACACTGAAGCTTTCTTT. Residues: CASRPPIGTGDTEAFF. The full variable domain, rest sourced from reference TRBV28 and TRBJ1-1, is DVKVTQSSRYLVKRTGEKVFLECVQDMDHENMFWYRQDPGLGLRLIYFSYDVKMKEKGDIPEGYSVSREKKERFSLILESASTNQTSMYLCASRPPIGTGDTEAFFGQGTRLTVV.

The J gene is TRBJ2-7, the V gene TRBV5-5; no firm D call. The V gene lost 4 bases and the J gene lost 6 bases, with 11 bases spanning the gap. The germline gives CDR1 SGHKS, CDR2 YYEKEE (reference sequence). The CDR3 covers 12 residues. CDR3: CASSMGLGEQYF. In DNA, the CDR3 is TGTGCCAGCAGCATGGGCCTTGGCGAGCAGTACTTC.

A single count supports this clonotype. The chain combines TRBV20-1 with TRBJ1-5; no clear D gene. The CDR3 loop spans 11 amino acids. V lost 3 bases and J 10 bases, leaving 10 bases between the germline ends. Per germline, CDR1 DFQATT and CDR2 SNEGSKA (reference sequence). The DNA for the CDR3 is TGCAGTGCTAGTAAAGGCGGTCCCCAGCATTTT. Protein: CSASKGGPQHF.

The chain uses TRBV20-1 and TRBJ2-3; D gene uncertain. This CDR3 has 12 amino acids. In germline, CDR1 is DFQATT, CDR2 SNEGSKA (reference sequence). V lost 4 bases and J lost 0, with 5 bases in between. Written as DNA, the CDR3 is TGCAGTGCTAAGACTAGCACAGATACGCAGTATTTT. It is translated as CSAKTSTDTQYF.

The table lists this clonotype with many counts. The gene calls are TRBV15 and TRBJ2-1; 7 bases match TRBD2. With 0 bases clipped from V and 6 bases from J, the junction kept 8 bases outside the gene matches. Germline CDR1 and CDR2: LNHNV and YYDKDF (reference sequence). The CDR3 contains 16 residues. Here the CDR3 DNA reads TGTGCCACCAGCAGAGAGGGGGAGGGTTACGGCAATGAGCAGTTCTTC. Protein sequence: CATSREGEGYGNEQFF.

The chain carries TRBV12-3 or TRBV12-4 and TRBJ2-3, with 9 bases matching TRBD2. V lost 10 bases to trimming and J lost 3 bases; unmatched junction nucleotides: 11. This CDR3 contains 15 residues. In DNA, the CDR3 is TGTGCCACCAGAGAACAGGGACTAGCTACAGATACGCAGTATTTT. Its protein product is CATREQGLATDTQYF.

The sample holds a few counts of this clonotype. The rearrangement links TRBV14 to TRBJ2-1; D possibly corresponds to TRBD2 (6 bases). V shed 3 bases and J shed 9 bases, with 12 bases lying between them. This CDR3 spans 13 amino acids. The germline gives CDR1 SGHDN, CDR2 FVKESK. The CDR3 bases are TGTGCCAGCAGCCAGTTGCAGGGAGGTGAGCAGTTCTTC. Protein sequence: CASSQLQGGEQFF.

V gene TRBV7-3 combines with J gene TRBJ1-1; tentative D call: TRBD1 (5 bases). The germline V gene has CDR1 SGHTA and CDR2 FQGTGA. The V end lost 5 bases, the J end lost 0 bases, and 10 bases lay between the germline ends. The CDR3 has 14 amino acids. CDR3 sequence reads: CASSQGRLNTEAFF. The CDR3 nucleotides are TGTGCCAGCAGCCAGGGACGATTGAACACTGAAGCTTTCTTT.

The sample holds a few counts of this clonotype. CDR3 in amino acids: CAIGSGGRYEQYF. CDR3 sequence (DNA): TGTGCCATTGGGAGCGGGGGGAGGTACGAGCAGTACTTC. The chain recombines TRBV10-3 with TRBJ2-4; 9 nucleotides match TRBD2. The J call is in doubt because the DNA end fits TRBJ2-7 better. The CDR3 covers 13 residues. Per germline, CDR1 ENHRY and CDR2 SYGVKD.

The rearrangement links TRBV20-1 to TRBJ2-4, with TRBD1 as a possible D gene (6 bases). Germline CDR1 and CDR2: DFQATT and SNEGSKA (reference sequence). Trimming took 0 bases from V and 2 from J, leaving 14 bases between them. This CDR3 spans 16 amino acids. Written as DNA, the CDR3 is TGCAGTGCTAGAGATCCGGGACACTCTACCAAAAACATTCAGTACTTC. This gives the protein CSARDPGHSTKNIQYF.

As regards this clonotype: Sequence at one end of the junction differs from germline and may be a read error. J is TRBJ1-2 and V is TRBV9; possibly TRBD1 for D (5 bases). Germline V gene sequence: CDR1 SGDLS, CDR2 YYNGEE. The CDR3 runs to 15 residues. CDR3: CASSGDSELNYGHTF. The CDR3 bases are TGTGCCAGCAGCGGCGACAGCGAATTAAACTATGGCCACACCTTC.

V gene TRBV6-5 combines with J gene TRBJ2-3; 9 nucleotides align to TRBD1. The V and J ends lost 8 bases and 1 base, in that order; junction bases with no gene match: 7. The CDR3 has 15 residues. Germline loops: CDR1 MNHEY, CDR2 SVGAGI. For the CDR3, the DNA is TGTGCCAGCGGGGAGGGGGACAGGGGCACAGATACGCAGTATTTT. Residues: CASGEGDRGTDTQYF.

There are a few counts of this clonotype. Written as DNA, the CDR3 is TGTGCCAGCAGTTACTCGGTACAAAACATTCAGTACTTC. Residues: CASSYSVQNIQYF. The J gene is TRBJ2-4, the V gene TRBV6-2 or TRBV6-3, with D unclear. Trimming shortened V by 0 bases and J by 5 bases, and 5 bases separated the two germline ends. Germline CDR1 MNHEY, CDR2 SVGEGT. The CDR3 runs 13 residues.

The V call is TRBV6-5, the J call TRBJ2-7; TRBD2 might be the D (6 bases). Germline V lookup: CDR1 MNHEY, CDR2 SVGAGI. This CDR3 has 14 amino acids. Trimming removed 4 bases at V and 4 bases at J, with 14 bases between. The CDR3 sequence is CASSFRDSQYEQYF. The CDR3 nucleotides read TGTGCCAGCAGTTTCCGGGACTCTCAGTACGAGCAGTACTTC.

This clonotype occurred once. Written as DNA, the CDR3 is TGCGCCAGCAGCTTGGCCCCAGCGGGGGGAGGCACAGATACGCAGTATTTT. Translation: CASSLAPAGGGTDTQYF. This chain uses TRBV5-1 with TRBJ2-3; 9 nucleotides agree with TRBD2. V lost 0 bases, J lost 1 base, and 6 bases stayed unmatched. The CDR3 loop spans 17 amino acids. From germline, CDR1 is SGHRS and CDR2 YFSETQ.

This clonotype appeared a few times. The V gene is TRBV9, the J gene TRBJ2-1; 11 bases map to TRBD2. From germline, CDR1 is SGDLS and CDR2 YYNGEE. The CDR3 runs 16 residues. Germline trimming cut 3 bases from V and 12 bases from J; bases unmatched to any gene: 14. Written as DNA, the CDR3 is TGTGCCAGCAGCGACCTAGCGGGGGGACCCTATTCTGTGCAGTTCTTC. This codes for CASSDLAGGPYSVQFF.

This chain joins TRBV5-1 and TRBJ2-5; 8 bases are a match to TRBD2. V was clipped by 4 bases and J by 5 bases; unmatched bases: 10. Germline CDR1 and CDR2: SGHRS and YFSETQ. The CDR3 sequence is 15 residues long. CDR3 DNA: TGCGCCAGCAGCACCATAGCGGGGCCCGGGGAGACCCAGTACTTC. Its protein is CASSTIAGPGETQYF.

The chain carries TRBV6-5 and TRBJ2-1; the D gene is possibly TRBD1 (5 bases). Trimming removed 2 bases at V and 2 bases at J, with 19 bases between. There are 18 residues in the CDR3. Germline-derived CDR1 and CDR2 are MNHEY and SVGAGI. The CDR3 region is CASSYPTQGRTPYNEQFF. The CDR3 region has the DNA TGTGCCAGCAGTTACCCCACTCAGGGTAGAACTCCCTACAATGAGCAGTTCTTC.

The V gene is TRBV20-1, the J gene TRBJ1-4; the match to TRBD1 covers 10 bases. V lost 4 bases, J lost 7 bases, and 3 bases stayed unmatched. The CDR3 contains 13 residues. Germline V CDR1 and CDR2: DFQATT, SNEGSKA (reference sequence). The CDR3 DNA reads TGCAGTGCTAAGGGACAGGGGAGTGAAAAACTGTTTTTT. Translated: CSAKGQGSEKLFF.

The chain carries TRBV7-9 and TRBJ2-2; D gene unclear. CDR1 and CDR2 (germline): SEHNR, FQNEAQ (reference sequence). CDR3 length: 15 residues. The V gene lost 2 bases and the J gene lost 0 bases, with 7 bases spanning the gap. CDR3 sequence: CASSLTRTNTGELFF. The CDR3 DNA is TGTGCCAGCAGCTTAACCCGTACGAACACCGGGGAGCTGTTTTTT.

This clonotype was recorded once. The chain couples TRBV4-1 to TRBJ2-1, with 8 positions matching TRBD1. This CDR3 region has 16 residues. Germline CDR1 reads MGHRA; CDR2 reads YSYEKL. After removal of 3 bases from V and 0 bases from J, the junction contained 4 bases not matched to a gene. The chain's CDR3 is CASSHAGTGSYNEQFF. Written as DNA, the CDR3 is TGCGCCAGCAGCCATGCCGGGACAGGCTCCTACAATGAGCAGTTCTTC.

The gene calls are TRBV7-2 and TRBJ1-2; the D gene is possibly TRBD1 (6 bases). Germline V gene sequence: CDR1 SGHTA, CDR2 FQGNSA. The V and J ends lost 3 bases and 5 bases respectively, with 13 bases between them. The CDR3 has 14 amino acids. CDR3 loop: CASSFRQVGYGYTF. For the CDR3, the DNA is TGTGCCAGCAGCTTCCGACAGGTCGGGTATGGCTACACCTTC.

The chain couples TRBV27 to TRBJ1-1; TRBD1 agrees at 7 bases. The junction had 13 bases not matched to a gene; V was cut back by 5 bases and J by 1 base. Per germline, CDR1 MNHEY and CDR2 SMNVEV (reference sequence). The CDR3 length is 17 residues. DNA for the CDR3: TGTGCCAGCAGTCCACTCAAGACAGGGTGGGAGAACACTGAAGCTTTCTTT. Protein product: CASSPLKTGWENTEAFF.

In its sample, this clonotype was seen a few times. The rearrangement uses TRBV6-1 and TRBJ2-1; maybe TRBD1 (6 bases). CDR1 and CDR2 from the germline V gene are MNHNS and SASEGT. This CDR3 is built from 16 residues. V lost 4 bases, J lost 0 bases, and 13 bases lay in between. CDR3 sequence: CASSAAGEFSYNEQFF. The CDR3 nucleotides read TGTGCCAGCAGTGCAGCAGGGGAGTTCTCCTACAATGAGCAGTTCTTC.

This clonotype was detected only a few times. The chain recombines TRBV7-2 with TRBJ2-1; 10 nucleotides agree with TRBD1. With V trimmed by 5 bases and J by 7 bases, 8 bases remained unmatched. Per the germline V gene, CDR1 is SGHTA and CDR2 is FQGNSA. This CDR3 is built from 15 residues. CDR3 sequence reads: CASSDRGRISNEQFF. The CDR3 DNA is TGTGCCAGCAGCGACAGGGGGCGCATAAGTAATGAGCAGTTCTTC.